This is a list of T cell receptor beta chains from one sample in a study of blood T cells in healthy people across ages. TCRdb re-called the 5' RACE reads through MiXCR, storing one row per CDR3 protein. Of some 1.5 million distinct CDR3 sequences listed, 28% are singletons. The specimen was blood. These receptors were collected from a woman aged 25 to 39 in good health. Both conserved end residues are part of each CDR3. The D gene is left open where the match is weak. Rows may omit the clone size; those that give it use once, few, many or a size class.

clone size	D gene	V gene	J gene	CDR3 protein	CDR3 DNA
few	.	TRBV20-1	TRBJ1-1	CSARRAQMNTEAFF	TGCAGTGCTAGAAGGGCTCAGATGAACACTGAAGCTTTCTTT
.	TRBD2	TRBV7-9	TRBJ2-7	CASSPRGSGSLRQYF	TGTGCCAGCTCCCCGAGAGGAAGCGGGAGCCTCCGGCAGTACTTC
few	.	TRBV29-1	TRBJ1-4	CSVTRDGHEKLFF	TGCAGCGTGACCCGGGACGGCCATGAAAAACTGTTTTTT
many	.	TRBV15	TRBJ2-3	CATSRDIGDTQYF	TGTGCCACCAGCAGAGATATTGGGGATACGCAGTATTTT
.	TRBD1	TRBV6-2/TRBV6-3	TRBJ2-3	CASSYRGQINPDTQYF	TGTGCCAGCAGTTACAGGGGACAGATCAACCCAGATACGCAGTATTTT
few	TRBD2	TRBV19	TRBJ2-1	CASTETSGSYNEQFF	TGTGCCAGTACCGAGACTAGCGGCTCCTACAATGAGCAGTTCTTC
few	.	TRBV11-2	TRBJ1-1	CASSLFLGLNTEAFF	TGTGCCAGCAGCTTATTTCTCGGGTTGAACACTGAAGCTTTCTTT
.	TRBD2	TRBV10-3	TRBJ2-3	CAIGTSGGHTDTQYF	TGTGCCATCGGGACTAGCGGGGGCCACACAGATACGCAGTATTTT
few	.	TRBV12-3/TRBV12-4	TRBJ2-3	CASSPLGARGGDTQYF	TGTGCCAGCAGTCCCCTGGGGGCCAGGGGGGGAGATACGCAGTATTTT
.	.	TRBV20-1	TRBJ2-3	CSASDRRRDTQYF	TGCAGTGCTAGCGACAGGCGGAGGGATACGCAGTATTTT
.	.	TRBV20-1	TRBJ1-1	CSASPPGVANTEAFF	TGCAGTGCTAGTCCGCCAGGGGTGGCGAACACTGAAGCTTTCTTT
.	.	TRBV6-5	TRBJ1-1	CASTQNGGRNTEAFF	TGTGCCAGCACTCAAAATGGGGGGCGGAACACTGAAGCTTTCTTT
few	.	TRBV5-5	TRBJ1-6	CASSSRTRSYNSPLHF	TGTGCCAGCAGCTCTAGGACTAGATCCTATAATTCACCCCTCCACTTT
few	TRBD2	TRBV13	TRBJ2-3	CASSFTSDTRYF	TGTGCCAGCAGCTTCACTAGCGATACGCGGTATTTT
few	.	TRBV5-6	TRBJ2-5	CASSPNRLSPSQETQYF	TGTGCCAGCAGCCCGAACCGCTTGTCCCCTTCTCAAGAGACCCAGTACTTC
.	.	TRBV3-1	TRBJ2-7	CASSQLRAVYEQYF	TGTGCCAGCAGCCAGCTACGGGCGGTCTACGAGCAGTACTTC
.	.	TRBV29-1	TRBJ2-2	CSVDEQYTGELFF	TGCAGCGTTGATGAGCAGTACACCGGGGAGCTGTTTTTT
.	.	TRBV11-3	TRBJ2-1	CASSLDPNTYNEQFF	TGTGCCAGCAGCTTAGATCCTAACACCTACAATGAGCAGTTCTTC
.	.	TRBV7-6	TRBJ2-5	CASSLAGFTQETQYF	TGTGCCAGCAGCTTAGCGGGATTCACCCAAGAGACCCAGTACTTC
.	TRBD1	TRBV12-3/TRBV12-4	TRBJ1-1	CASMSLGTGWAFF	TGTGCCAGCATGTCTCTTGGGACAGGGTGGGCTTTCTTT
few	TRBD1	TRBV20-1	TRBJ2-1	CSARGHRVNEQFF	TGCAGCGCTAGGGGGCATAGGGTCAATGAGCAGTTCTTC
many	TRBD1	TRBV29-1	TRBJ2-7	CSVGDRSGSYEQYF	TGCAGCGTTGGGGACAGGTCTGGCTCCTACGAGCAGTACTTC
.	TRBD1	TRBV12-3/TRBV12-4	TRBJ1-5	CARSTGFLNQPQHF	TGTGCCAGGTCGACAGGGTTCCTCAATCAGCCCCAGCATTTT
.	TRBD2	TRBV7-2	TRBJ2-7	CASSLEIAGGYEQYF	TGTGCCAGCAGCTTAGAAATAGCGGGGGGTTACGAGCAGTACTTC
.	.	TRBV6-6	TRBJ2-1	CASRTSRVAYNEQFF	TGTGCCAGCAGAACCTCGAGAGTGGCCTACAATGAGCAGTTCTTC
many	TRBD1	TRBV6-5	TRBJ1-2	CASSYSIGQGANYGYTF	TGTGCCAGCAGTTACTCGATAGGACAGGGGGCGAACTATGGCTACACCTTC
few	.	TRBV2	TRBJ2-7	CASKSGPVSYEQYF	TGTGCCAGCAAGAGCGGGCCTGTCTCCTACGAGCAGTACTTC
few	.	TRBV12-5	TRBJ2-5	CASGLFETQYF	TGTGCTAGTGGTTTGTTTGAGACCCAGTACTTC
few	.	TRBV29-1	TRBJ2-1	CNVDGLGGNEQFF	TGCAACGTTGACGGACTAGGGGGGAATGAGCAGTTCTTC
many	.	TRBV14	TRBJ2-7	CASSPGGPLYEQYF	TGTGCCAGCAGCCCCGGGGGTCCGCTCTACGAGCAGTACTTC
.	.	TRBV27	TRBJ2-1	CASSTLGDEQFF	TGTGCCAGCAGTACACTAGGCGATGAGCAGTTCTTC